The 29 T cell receptor beta chains given below trace back to one sample, sequenced in a study of beta chain features in type 1 diabetes. Sequencing targeted expressed TCRB transcripts, as all isolated RNA had been reverse transcribed. Profiled with immunoSEQ multiplex PCR; TCRdb holds only in-frame clones, not every one. The profile shows 40,000 to 45,000 clones, approximately 50% of them singletons. The sequenced material came from central memory CD4+ T cells from blood. The receptors stem from a woman between 18 and 30 years old in good health.

V gene TRBV11-2 combines with J gene TRBJ2-3; TRBD1 might be the D (6 bases). The V and J ends lost 5 bases and 2 bases respectively, with 14 bases between them. The CDR3 contains 15 residues. Germline lookup yields CDR1 SGHAT and CDR2 FQNNGV. The DNA for the CDR3 is TGTGCCAGCAGCCAGGTGCAGGGGCTCACAGATACGCAGTATTTT. As protein: CASSQVQGLTDTQYF.

This clone has a handful of counts. CDR3 sequence reads: CATSRDARGNGATEAFF. CDR3 nucleotides: TGTGCCACCAGCAGAGACGCGCGGGGTAATGGGGCCACTGAAGCTTTCTTT. The gene calls are TRBV15 and TRBJ1-1; D is perhaps TRBD1 (5 bases). The V gene's germline CDR1 is LNHNV and CDR2 YYDKDF (reference sequence). The CDR3 length is 17 residues. V lost 0 bases to trimming and J lost 4 bases, with 18 bases between them.

The chain has TRBV2 and TRBJ1-5, with 8 bases lining up with TRBD1. CDR1 and CDR2 (germline): SNHLY, FYNNEI. The CDR3 consists of 13 residues. The J segment lost 7 bases and the V segment lost 3 bases, leaving 2 bases of the junction unmatched. CDR3 in amino acids: CASSEDRAQPQHF. The CDR3 DNA reads as TGTGCCAGCAGTGAGGACAGGGCCCAGCCCCAGCATTTT.

This clone has a handful of counts. The rearrangement links TRBV27 to TRBJ1-1; TRBD1 agrees at 9 bases. Germline V gene sequence: CDR1 MNHEY, CDR2 SMNVEV (reference sequence). The CDR3 loop spans 14 amino acids. Unmatched junction bases numbered 7, after V lost 4 bases and J lost 7 bases. Written as DNA, the CDR3 is TGTGCCAGCAGTTCCTATCGACAGGGGGGTGAAGCTTTCTTT. It encodes CASSSYRQGGEAFF.

The gene calls are TRBV29-1 and TRBJ1-2, with D uncertain. V gave up 4 bases and J gave up 5 bases, with 11 bases separating them. Germline V gene lookup returns CDR1 SQVTM and CDR2 ANQGSEA. There are 12 residues in the CDR3. CDR3 sequence (DNA): TGCAGCGTTGGGTCCTGGGCGTATGGCTACACCTTC. This gives the protein CSVGSWAYGYTF.

This clone was recorded a few times. J is TRBJ1-4 and V is TRBV5-6; no definite D call. The CDR3 is 14 residues long. Trimming cost V 3 bases and J 8 bases, with 14 bases left between them. The germline V gene encodes CDR1 SGHDT and CDR2 YYEEEE. The CDR3 protein is CASSWASAGEKLFF. For the CDR3, the DNA is TGTGCCAGCAGCTGGGCTTCGGCGGGGGAAAAACTGTTTTTT.

There are many counts of this clone. The chain couples TRBV18 to TRBJ1-5; the D gene is possibly TRBD1 (5 bases). Per germline, CDR1 KGHSH and CDR2 LQKENI. There are 16 residues in the CDR3. The V end was cut by 5 bases, the J end by 8 bases, with 22 bases between. The CDR3 is CASSTHGPGPGEPQHF. The CDR3 DNA reads TGTGCCAGCTCAACCCACGGGCCGGGACCGGGGGAGCCCCAGCATTTT.

This clone was seen a few times. The V call is TRBV6-1, the J call TRBJ1-4, with D tentatively TRBD1 (6 bases). From germline, CDR1 is MNHNS and CDR2 SASEGT. Trimming shortened V by 6 bases and J by 5 bases, and 13 bases separated the two germline ends. This CDR3 has 14 residues. The CDR3 nucleotides are TGTGCCAGCAGACTACAGGGAATAAATGAAAAACTGTTTTTT. This sequence encodes CASRLQGINEKLFF.

The genes are TRBV12-5 and TRBJ2-1; 7 positions agree with TRBD2. The V and J ends lost 6 bases and 0 bases, in that order; junction bases with no gene match: 5. The CDR3 extends over 15 amino acids. Germline V gives CDR1 LGHNT, CDR2 FRNRAP. CDR3 region: CASGESGTSYNEQFF. The CDR3 nucleotides read TGTGCTAGTGGCGAGAGCGGGACCTCCTACAATGAGCAGTTCTTC.

The genes are TRBV18 and TRBJ1-2, with TRBD1 as a possible D gene (6 bases). Germline values: CDR1 KGHSH, CDR2 LQKENI. Trimming took off 0 bases at V and 4 bases at J, with 12 bases between the two ends. This CDR3 has 15 amino acids. The CDR3: CASSPPIQGAYGYTF. The CDR3 DNA is TGTGCCAGCTCACCACCGATACAGGGTGCCTATGGCTACACCTTC.

This clone was picked up a small number of times. This chain uses TRBV7-9 with TRBJ1-1; 10 nucleotides align to TRBD1. The length of the CDR3 is 15 residues. Germline CDR1 reads SEHNR; CDR2 reads FQNEAQ (reference sequence). The ends lost 1 base at V and 1 base at J; junction bases unmatched: 0. The CDR3 DNA is TGTGCCAGCAGCTTAGGGACAGGGGGGAACACTGAAGCTTTCTTT. Its protein product is CASSLGTGGNTEAFF.

The chain carries TRBV19 and TRBJ1-5; D is unclear. CDR1 LNHDA and CDR2 SQIVND come from the germline V gene (reference sequence). The V and J ends lost 6 bases and 2 bases respectively, with 14 bases between them. The CDR3 is 15 residues long. The CDR3 loop is CASSQGFGGNQPQHF. Written as DNA, the CDR3 is TGTGCCAGTAGCCAAGGCTTCGGGGGCAATCAGCCCCAGCATTTT. Based on the CDR3 plus reference TRBV19 and TRBJ1-5, the full variable domain is DGGITQSPKYLFRKEGQNVTLSCEQNLNHDAMYWYRQDPGQGLRLIYYSQIVNDFQKGDIAEGYSVSREKKESFPLTVTSAQKNPTAFYLCASSQGFGGNQPQHFGDGTRLSIL.

This clone came up a few times. V is TRBV4-2 and J is TRBJ2-3; D perhaps matches TRBD1 (6 bases). Between the trimmed V and J ends, which lost 0 bases and 8 bases, there was a span of 24 bases. The CDR3 is 18 amino acids. Germline values: CDR1 LGHNA, CDR2 YNFKEQ. Here the CDR3 reads CASSQDGDVGARPGTQYF. DNA of the CDR3: TGTGCCAGCAGCCAAGATGGGGATGTGGGGGCTCGCCCAGGTACGCAGTATTTT.

The chain employs TRBV15 and TRBJ2-3, with D tentatively TRBD2 (7 bases). Trimming stripped 5 bases from V and 4 bases from J, with 13 bases between. The CDR3 runs to 14 residues. CDR1 is LNHNV, CDR2 YYDKDF, per germline (reference sequence). DNA of the CDR3: TGTGCCACCAGCCGAGGGGGGGGCTCAGATACGCAGTATTTT. This gives the protein CATSRGGGSDTQYF.

This chain joins TRBV6-1 and TRBJ2-5; 9 bases are a match to TRBD1. The length of the CDR3 is 15 residues. The trim removed 6 bases at V and 2 bases at J, leaving 7 bases unmatched. Germline V gene lookup returns CDR1 MNHNS and CDR2 SASEGT. In nucleotides, the CDR3 is TGTGCCAGCAGAAGGGACAGGGTGGGACAAGAGACCCAGTACTTC. It yields the protein CASRRDRVGQETQYF.

The chain links TRBV5-6 to TRBJ2-2; the match to TRBD1 covers 8 bases. Germline V gene data show CDR1 as SGHDT and CDR2 as YYEEEE. The V and J ends lost 0 bases and 0 bases, in that order; junction bases with no gene match: 1. The CDR3 spans 16 residues. In DNA, the CDR3 is TGTGCCAGCAGCTTGGTGGGACAGGCGAACACCGGGGAGCTGTTTTTT. Translating gives CASSLVGQANTGELFF.

This sequence joins TRBV5-1 and TRBJ1-3; D unclear. The CDR3 covers 13 residues. Germline V gene lookup returns CDR1 SGHRS and CDR2 YFSETQ. The V gene lost 3 bases and the J gene lost 4 bases, with 8 bases spanning the gap. This CDR3 reads CASSSTPGNTIYF. CDR3 coding DNA: TGCGCCAGCAGCTCGACTCCAGGAAACACCATATATTTT. Using reference TRBV5-1 and TRBJ1-3 for the parts outside the CDR3, the full variable domain is KAGVTQTPRYLIKTRGQQVTLSCSPISGHRSVSWYQQTPGQGLQFLFEYFSETQRNKGNFPGRFSGRQFSNSRSEMNVSTLELGDSALYLCASSSTPGNTIYFGEGSWLTVV.

This clone was detected only a few times. V gene TRBV18 combines with J gene TRBJ1-4, with 7 bases lining up with TRBD1. Germline-derived CDR1 and CDR2 are KGHSH and LQKENI. This CDR3 has 16 residues. V was pared by 6 bases and J by 3 bases, with 10 bases of the junction left unmatched. The CDR3 spells CASSTPQGTANEKLFF. In DNA form, the CDR3 reads TGTGCCAGCTCCACCCCCCAGGGGACAGCTAATGAAAAACTGTTTTTT.

The gene calls are TRBV6-6 and TRBJ2-5, with a possible D match to TRBD2 (6 bases). Germline V gene sequence: CDR1 MNHNY, CDR2 SVGAGI (reference sequence). V lost 2 bases to trimming and J lost 4 bases, with 11 bases between them. The CDR3 consists of 14 residues. CDR3 amino acids: CASSYPGGIETQYF. The CDR3 DNA sequence: TGTGCCAGCAGTTACCCCGGCGGGATAGAGACCCAGTACTTC.

Only a few counts were recorded for this clone. The CDR3 nucleotides are TGCGCCAGCAGCCAAGGGGACTTCTACCAAGAGACCCAGTACTTC. Its protein product is CASSQGDFYQETQYF. The chain uses TRBV4-1 and TRBJ2-5; D may be TRBD2 (6 bases). The germline V gene has CDR1 MGHRA and CDR2 YSYEKL. Between the trimmed V and J ends, which lost 1 base and 0 bases, there was a span of 9 bases. There are 15 residues in the CDR3.

Sample share makes this clone medium-sized. V gene TRBV2 combines with J gene TRBJ2-5; TRBD1 agrees at 9 bases. Germline trimming cut 6 bases from V and 4 bases from J; bases unmatched to any gene: 3. CDR1 and CDR2 from the germline V gene are SNHLY and FYNNEI. The CDR3 consists of 13 residues. The CDR3 bases are TGTGCCAGCAGGGGACAGGGAGGAGAGACCCAGTACTTC. This encodes CASRGQGGETQYF.

This clone turned up a few times. The V gene is TRBV7-9, the J gene TRBJ1-1; D remains ambiguous. The CDR3 spans 14 residues. The germline V gene encodes CDR1 SEHNR and CDR2 FQNEAQ (reference sequence). Between the trimmed V and J ends, which lost 4 bases and 2 bases, there was a span of 11 bases. CDR3 sequence: CASSSRVFNTEAFF. Here the CDR3 DNA reads TGTGCCAGCAGCTCACGGGTCTTTAACACTGAAGCTTTCTTT. The whole variable domain, filled in from reference TRBV7-9 and TRBJ1-1, reads DTGVSQNPRHKITKRGQNVTFRCDPISEHNRLYWYRQTLGQGPEFLTYFQNEAQLEKSRLLSDRFSAERPKGSFSTLEIQRTEQGDSAMYLCASSSRVFNTEAFFGQGTRLTVV.

In this sample, this clone turned up a few times. This chain joins TRBV6-5 and TRBJ1-2; TRBD1 might be the D (6 bases). CDR1 is MNHEY, CDR2 SVGAGI, per germline. This CDR3 is built from 13 residues. Trimming stripped 6 bases from V and 5 bases from J, with 13 bases between. The CDR3 DNA follows: TGTGCCAGCAGCAGCAGGGGCAGATATGGCTACACCTTC. Amino acid sequence: CASSSRGRYGYTF.

The CDR3 nucleotides read TGCGCCAGCAGCCCGTACTTAGCGGGAGGGCCGGGGAATGAGCAGTTCTTC. The encoded protein is CASSPYLAGGPGNEQFF. This chain uses TRBV5-1 with TRBJ2-1; 11 bases map to TRBD2. CDR3 length: 17 amino acids. Germline CDR1 and CDR2: SGHRS and YFSETQ. V gave up 4 bases and J gave up 7 bases; unmatched junction bases: 13.

CDR3 nucleotide sequence: TGTGCCAGCAGCCGACAGAAGAGCTCCTACGAGCAGTACTTC. This gives the protein CASSRQKSSYEQYF. This rearrangement joins TRBV9 to TRBJ2-7; a possible D gene is TRBD1 (5 bases). CDR3 length equals 14 residues. Germline CDR1 reads SGDLS; CDR2 reads YYNGEE. V dropped 4 bases and J dropped 0 bases, with 11 bases sitting between them.

This chain's CDR3 is CASTRQTGGNTEAFF. The DNA of the CDR3 is TGTGCCAGCACCCGACAGACGGGAGGGAACACTGAAGCTTTCTTT. This chain uses TRBV6-5 with TRBJ1-1; the D gene is possibly TRBD1 (5 bases). Per germline, CDR1 MNHEY and CDR2 SVGAGI. The CDR3 is 15 residues long. V lost 7 bases to trimming and J lost 1 base, with 16 bases between them.

The V and J genes are TRBV18 and TRBJ1-5; D perhaps matches TRBD1 (5 bases). Looked up from germline, CDR1 is KGHSH and CDR2 is LQKENI. CDR3 length equals 14 residues. V shed 5 bases and J shed 5 bases, with 13 bases lying between them. This CDR3 reads CASSSQGMDQPQHF. CDR3 coding DNA: TGTGCCAGCTCATCTCAGGGCATGGATCAGCCCCAGCATTTT.

This chain joins TRBV6-1 and TRBJ2-1, with 7 bases fitting TRBD1. The CDR3 consists of 17 residues. CDR1 and CDR2 (germline): MNHNS, SASEGT. V shed 4 bases, J shed 5 bases, and the junction held 14 bases outside the gene matches. Here the CDR3 DNA reads TGTGCCAGCAGTGGAAATACCGACAGGGTATGGGACAATGAGCAGTTCTTC. Translation gives CASSGNTDRVWDNEQFF.

The chain uses TRBV6-5 and TRBJ2-5; 9 nucleotides agree with TRBD1. V lost 2 bases to trimming and J lost 2 bases; unmatched junction nucleotides: 6. The CDR3 covers 16 residues. Germline V gives CDR1 MNHEY, CDR2 SVGAGI. The CDR3 protein is CASSYGTGRMQETQYF. CDR3 sequence (DNA): TGTGCCAGCAGTTACGGGACAGGGAGGATGCAAGAGACCCAGTACTTC.